This T cell receptor beta chain was identified in a study of blood T cell repertoires in COVID-19. Overall study: Sources were T cells, B-cell-depleted T cells, or PBMCs; the material itself was cDNA or gDNA.

Original analysis: Scientists estimated how many nucleated cells there were by amplifying reference gene primers. Only in-frame clones appear in the TCRdb table, and some are missing; sequencing was by immunoSEQ multiplex PCR. The DNA was the basis for D and trimming; V, J and clone size are from that table. This table holds 150,000 or so clones, 79% found once. This clone came up once. Trimming cost V 0 bases and J 9 bases; bases outside gene matches: 6. The length of the CDR3 is 15 residues. In germline, CDR1 is KGHDR, CDR2 SFDVKD. The genes are TRBV24-1 and TRBJ2-1; 8 bases map to TRBD1. The sequenced sample consisted of peripheral blood. This clonotype was obtained from a woman aged 60-75 years with COVID-19, enrolled during active disease. DNA of the CDR3: TGTGCCACCAGTGATTTGTCCGACAGGGGAACTGAGCAGTTCTTC. Amino acids: CATSDLSDRGTEQFF.